This is a list of T cell receptor beta chains from one sample in a study of T cell responses to AZD1222 COVID-19 vaccine. Clones were read by immunoSEQ multiplex PCR, and TCRdb kept only the in-frame ones, dropping some. The table records some 150,000 clones, about 88% of them present only once. The material sequenced was peripheral blood, taken on day 0 of AZD1222 vaccination. The receptor source for this set is an adult in good health. CDR3s leave out the opening cysteine and the closing phenylalanine or tryptophan. Clone size, where shown, is once, few, many, or a class for clones that have expanded.

v_call	clone_size	j_call	cdr3_aa
TRBV19	-	TRBJ1-3	ASSSLRQGRGNAIY
TRBV27	-	TRBJ2-3	ASSLFGVVRDTQY
TRBV6-1	-	TRBJ2-6	ASGGREKSGANVLT
TRBV29-1	-	TRBJ2-7	SVSDRLLDEQY
TRBV7-2	-	TRBJ1-1	ASSLEVGVLKNTEAF
TRBV4-1	-	TRBJ1-5	ASGGDKPQH
TRBV28	-	TRBJ2-7	ASSMWGVIKPVYEQY
TRBV3-1/TRBV3-2	-	TRBJ2-7	ASSQAPGQGASEQY
TRBV19	-	TRBJ1-2	ASSFLDRPPLYGYT
TRBV6-6	-	TRBJ2-2	ASRKAGGNTGELF
TRBV12-3/TRBV12-4	once	TRBJ1-1	ASSLAGETEAF
TRBV6-5	-	TRBJ1-2	AHPGPYYGYT
TRBV28	-	TRBJ2-7	ASRGFSPTYEQY
TRBV12-3/TRBV12-4	-	TRBJ1-3	ASSLRNTIY
TRBV21-1	-	TRBJ1-3	ASSKWGEPGNTIY
TRBV28	once	TRBJ1-4	ASSLRARVEKLF
TRBV18	-	TRBJ2-3	ASSPTVRNTQY
TRBV5-1	-	TRBJ1-1	ASSPGTQSLLMNTEAF
TRBV27	-	TRBJ2-2	ASSLSSTGELF
TRBV2	-	TRBJ1-5	ASSGGQGINQPQH
TRBV7-9	-	TRBJ1-6	ASSLGPSSYNSPLH
TRBV30	-	TRBJ1-1	AWSVNGGITEAF
TRBV19	-	TRBJ1-2	ASSGTPGQGWGYT
TRBV7-9	-	TRBJ1-5	ASSFAGRSNQPQH
TRBV28	-	TRBJ1-2	ASRSRVRTGHGYT
TRBV5-5	-	TRBJ1-2	ASSLEGGVSGLT
TRBV27	-	TRBJ2-2	ASSFVAAGELF
TRBV4-2	-	TRBJ2-7	ASSPGAGGSYEQY
TRBV18	-	TRBJ2-5	ASSPPRRGQETQY
TRBV5-4	few	TRBJ1-5	ASIEGGNQPQH
TRBV19	-	TRBJ1-5	ASTKGGFNQPQH